This T cell receptor beta chain was observed in a study of identical twins. In its sample, this clonotype was seen a few times. As yet, its antigen is unknown. Addition of a universal primer site occurred through template switching, and cDNA carried unique molecular identifiers. MiXCR, run by TCRdb on the 5' RACE reads, gives a single entry per CDR3 protein. The data show some 730,000 distinct CDR3 sequences, about 18% seen once. Study findings and constraints: Beta out-of-frame sequences showed weaker excess sharing between twins.

These data also featured in a second study, about T cells expressing NK-cell markers.

The origin of this receptor is a woman aged 18-29 years in good health. The specimen was PBMCs.

CDR3 nucleotides: TGTGCCAGCAGCCTTGGGGGAGGCAGCGGGGTTGATTTCGAGCAGTACTTC. Protein product: CASSLGGGSGVDFEQYF. V is TRBV7-6 and J is TRBJ2-7, with TRBD2 matching over 7 bases. J gave up 6 bases and V 5 bases, and 19 bases lay outside the gene matches. The germline V gene encodes CDR1 SGHVS and CDR2 FNYEAQ. This CDR3 has 17 amino acids.